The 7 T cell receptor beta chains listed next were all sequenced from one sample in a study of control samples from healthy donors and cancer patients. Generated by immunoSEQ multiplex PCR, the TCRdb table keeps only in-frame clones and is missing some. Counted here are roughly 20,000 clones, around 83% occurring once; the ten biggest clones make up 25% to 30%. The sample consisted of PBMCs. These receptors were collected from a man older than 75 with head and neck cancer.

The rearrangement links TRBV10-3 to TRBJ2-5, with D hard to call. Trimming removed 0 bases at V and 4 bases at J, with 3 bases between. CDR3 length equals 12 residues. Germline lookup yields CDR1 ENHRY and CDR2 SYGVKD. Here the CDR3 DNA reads TGTGCCATCAGTGAGTCGGTAGAGACCCAGTACTTC. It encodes CAISESVETQYF.

CDR3 in amino acids: CASSFQTERNEQFF. CDR3 nucleotides: TGTGCCAGCAGCTTTCAAACGGAGAGGAATGAGCAGTTCTTC. The chain has TRBV7-2 and TRBJ2-1; D is unresolved. Germline assignment: CDR1 SGHTA and CDR2 FQGNSA. This CDR3 region has 14 residues. V was cut by 3 bases and J by 7 bases, with 13 bases left in between. The full variable domain, completed using reference TRBV7-2 and TRBJ2-1, is GAGVSQSPSNKVTEKGKDVELRCDPISGHTALYWYRQSLGQGLEFLIYFQGNSAPDKSGLPSDRFSAERTGGSVSTLTIQRTQQEDSAVYLCASSFQTERNEQFFGPGTRLTVL.

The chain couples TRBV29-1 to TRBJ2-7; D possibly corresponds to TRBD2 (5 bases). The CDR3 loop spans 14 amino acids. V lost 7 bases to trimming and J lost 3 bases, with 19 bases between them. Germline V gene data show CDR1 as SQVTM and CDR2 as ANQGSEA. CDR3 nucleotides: TGCAGCGCCTTCATCTCATCGGCGGGCTACGAGCAGTACTTC. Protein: CSAFISSAGYEQYF.

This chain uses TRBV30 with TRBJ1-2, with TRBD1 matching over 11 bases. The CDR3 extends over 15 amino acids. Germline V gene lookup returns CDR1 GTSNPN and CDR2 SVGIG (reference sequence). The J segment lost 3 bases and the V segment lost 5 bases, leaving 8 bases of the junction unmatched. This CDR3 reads CAWGFRDRGYYGYTF. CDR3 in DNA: TGTGCCTGGGGTTTCCGGGACAGGGGGTACTATGGCTACACCTTC.

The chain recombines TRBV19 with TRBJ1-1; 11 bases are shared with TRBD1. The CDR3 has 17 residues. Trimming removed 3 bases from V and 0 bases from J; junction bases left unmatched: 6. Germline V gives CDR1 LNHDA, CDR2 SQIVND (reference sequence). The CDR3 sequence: CASSIGQGAGMNTEAFF. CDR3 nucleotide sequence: TGTGCCAGTAGTATTGGACAGGGGGCGGGAATGAACACTGAAGCTTTCTTT. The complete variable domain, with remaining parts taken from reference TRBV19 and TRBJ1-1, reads DGGITQSPKYLFRKEGQNVTLSCEQNLNHDAMYWYRQDPGQGLRLIYYSQIVNDFQKGDIAEGYSVSREKKESFPLTVTSAQKNPTAFYLCASSIGQGAGMNTEAFFGQGTRLTVV.

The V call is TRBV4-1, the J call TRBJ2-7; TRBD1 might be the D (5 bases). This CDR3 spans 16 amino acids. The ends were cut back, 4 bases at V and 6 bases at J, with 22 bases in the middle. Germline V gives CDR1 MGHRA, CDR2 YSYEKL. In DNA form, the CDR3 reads TGCGCCAGCAGCCTCCTTGGGCTGCAGGGAAAGGGCGAGCAGTACTTC. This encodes CASSLLGLQGKGEQYF.

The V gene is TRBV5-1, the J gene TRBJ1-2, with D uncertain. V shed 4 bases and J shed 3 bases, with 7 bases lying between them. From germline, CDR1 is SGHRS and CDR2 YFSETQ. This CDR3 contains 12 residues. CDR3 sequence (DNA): TGCGCCAGCAGCCCACTAGACTATGGCTACACCTTC. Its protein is CASSPLDYGYTF.